The 29 T cell receptor beta chains reported below all come from one sample, sequenced in a study of T cell repertoires and leukemia-associated antigens. Their target antigens are unknown. TCRdb re-called the 5' RACE reads with MiXCR, one entry per CDR3 protein. The table includes about 11,000 distinct CDR3 sequences, 42% detected once. Sequencing was carried out using CD3+ T cells sorted from blood and cultured. Receptors were obtained from a female donor in good health.

About this clonotype: A read error may account for a junction end that differs from germline. V and J are TRBV3-1 and TRBJ2-3; perhaps D is TRBD1 or TRBD2 (5 bases each). Germline loops: CDR1 LGHDT, CDR2 YNNKEL (reference sequence). The CDR3 contains 15 residues. CDR3 protein: CASSNTGGLTDTRYF. The CDR3, as DNA: TGTGCCAGCAGCAACACAGGAGGCTTAACAGATACGCGGTATTTT.

This clonotype rates as hyperexpanded (1% or more). The chain is built from TRBV7-9 and TRBJ2-4, with 10 bases identical to TRBD2. V was pared by 1 base and J by 15 bases, with 6 bases of the junction left unmatched. Germline V lookup: CDR1 SEHNR, CDR2 FQNEAQ (reference sequence). There are 13 residues in the CDR3. The CDR3 DNA is TGTGCCAGCAGCTTAGGTCTAGCGGGAGATCCGTACTTC. Amino acid sequence: CASSLGLAGDPYF.

Note on this clonotype: As the CDR3 is not closed by the conserved phenylalanine or tryptophan, this likely results from a read error. The rearrangement links TRBV7-6 to TRBJ1-2; 8 bases map to TRBD1. Germline loops: CDR1 SGHVS, CDR2 FNYEAQ. This CDR3 comprises 16 residues. The CDR3 DNA sequence: TGTGCCGGCAGCTTATCCGCAGGGGGCAATAACTATGGCTACACCCTC. Residues: CAGSLSAGGNNYGYTL.

This clonotype was seen more than once but under ten times. The V call is TRBV5-4, the J call TRBJ2-7, with TRBD1 as a possible D gene (6 bases). The CDR3 totals 15 residues. CDR1 is SGHNT, CDR2 YYREEE, per germline (reference sequence). V dropped 6 bases and J dropped 10 bases, with 26 bases sitting between them. This CDR3 is CASNRQAGYIGEQYF. The CDR3 nucleotides are TGTGCCAGCAACCGACAGGCAGGATATATAGGGGAACAGTACTTC.

The V and J genes are TRBV5-1 and TRBJ2-2, with D perhaps TRBD2 (5 bases). The CDR3 length is 16 residues. Trimming pared 1 base from V and 1 base from J, leaving 11 bases between. CDR1 and CDR2 (germline): SGHRS, YFSETQ. In DNA, the CDR3 is TGCGCCAGCAGCTTGAGTGGGAGAGGGAACACCGGGGAGCTGTTTTTT. Protein: CASSLSGRGNTGELFF.

V usage is TRBV25-1 and J usage is TRBJ2-3; 7 bases map to TRBD2. This CDR3 spans 12 amino acids. J lost 14 bases, V lost 11 bases, and 16 bases had no gene match. Germline CDR1 and CDR2: MGHDK and SYGVNS. CDR3 coding DNA: TGTGCCGTGGAGTGGGAGGGCCCAGAGCGGTATTTT. Its protein product is CAVEWEGPERYF.

Many counts were recorded for this clonotype. This chain connects TRBV4-2 to TRBJ2-7, with 7 bases identical to TRBD2. J gave up 0 bases and V 3 bases, and 2 bases lay outside the gene matches. This CDR3 contains 14 residues. Germline values: CDR1 LGHNA, CDR2 YNFKEQ. For the CDR3, the DNA is TGTGCCAGCAGCCATCTAGCGGCCTCCTACGAGCAGTACTTC. This sequence encodes CASSHLAASYEQYF.

V gene TRBV7-2 combines with J gene TRBJ2-7; D may be TRBD2 (6 bases). The V and J ends lost 5 bases and 11 bases respectively, with 22 bases between them. The CDR3 has 14 amino acids. Germline CDR1 is SGHTA and CDR2 is FQGNSA. This CDR3 is CASSRGTGTEGKYF. The CDR3 DNA reads as TGTGCCAGCAGCCGTGGGACGGGGACTGAGGGAAAGTACTTC. The whole variable domain, remainder taken from reference TRBV7-2 and TRBJ2-7, is GAGVSQSPSNKVTEKGKDVELRCDPISGHTALYWYRQSLGQGLEFLIYFQGNSAPDKSGLPSDRFSAERTGGSVSTLTIQRTQQEDSAVYLCASSRGTGTEGKYFGPGTRLTVT.

The gene calls are TRBV20-1 and TRBJ2-3; D possibly uses TRBD1 or TRBD2 (5 bases each). The CDR3 is made up of 13 amino acids. Germline-derived CDR1 and CDR2 are DFQATT and SNEGSKA (reference sequence). V shed 7 bases and J shed 3 bases, with 14 bases lying between them. The CDR3 DNA is TGCAGTGTCAGCCCGGGACCAACAGATACGCAGTATTTT. Translated: CSVSPGPTDTQYF.

Comment on this clonotype: One junction end disagrees with the germline gene, perhaps due to a read error. V is TRBV6-4 and J is TRBJ2-3; 10 positions agree with TRBD2. Germline CDR1 is MRHNA and CDR2 is SNTAGT. The CDR3 consists of 15 residues. In nucleotides, the CDR3 is TGTGCCAGCAGTGGAAGCGGGAGGGTTACAGATGCGCAGTATTTT. The encoded protein is CASSGSGRVTDAQYF.

This clonotype was detected ten times or more. This chain connects TRBV10-3 to TRBJ1-3; possible D gene TRBD1, 6 bases. The germline gives CDR1 ENHRY, CDR2 SYGVKD. CDR3 length: 16 residues. The V end was cut by 3 bases, the J end by 0 bases, with 12 bases between. The CDR3 sequence: CAISEKGGNSGNTIYF. DNA for the CDR3: TGTGCCATCAGTGAAAAAGGGGGGAACTCTGGAAACACCATATATTTT.

This clonotype has a count of ten or more. The V call is TRBV19, the J call TRBJ2-2, with TRBD2 as a possible D gene (6 bases). V shed 3 bases and J shed 5 bases, with 25 bases lying between them. From germline, CDR1 is LNHDA and CDR2 SQIVND (reference sequence). CDR3 length: 19 residues. In DNA, the CDR3 is TGTGCCAGTAGTATCTCTGCGGGCCTATCGAGGCGGGGAACCGGGGAGCTGTTTTTT. Residues: CASSISAGLSRRGTGELFF.

The CDR3 nucleotides read TGCGCCAGCAGCTTGGGAGGGATCCATGAGCAGTTCTTC. Translated: CASSLGGIHEQFF. The chain is built from TRBV5-1 and TRBJ2-1, with D tentatively TRBD2 (5 bases). Germline V CDR1 and CDR2: SGHRS, YFSETQ. The CDR3 sequence is 13 residues long. V dropped 0 bases and J dropped 8 bases, with 9 bases sitting between them.

As to this clonotype: The junction does not match germline at one end; this may be a read error. The gene calls are TRBV20-1 and TRBJ2-3, with D unresolved. This CDR3 contains 16 residues. Germline V gene sequence: CDR1 DFQATT, CDR2 SNEGSKA (reference sequence). The CDR3, as DNA: TGCGGTGCTAGAGTCTGGAGTGGGGTGAATGCAGATACGCAGTATTTT. Its translation: CGARVWSGVNADTQYF.

In regard to this clonotype: Its ends do not fully match the called genes, so a read error is possible. V gene TRBV6-2 or TRBV6-3 combines with J gene TRBJ2-1, with D maybe TRBD1 (6 bases). CDR3 length equals 13 residues. From germline, CDR1 is MNHEY and CDR2 SVGEGT. The chain's CDR3 is CAGRNGQYNEQFF. In DNA form, the CDR3 reads TGTGCCGGCAGAAACGGACAGTACAATGAGCAGTTCTTC.

Comments on this clonotype: An end of the junction differs from the germline gene, which may be a read error. The chain employs TRBV4-3 and TRBJ2-1, with D uncertain. The CDR3 spans 15 residues. Germline V gives CDR1 LGHNA, CDR2 YSLEER. DNA of the CDR3: TGCGCCAGCAGCCAAGACTATAATTCTGCAGTGGAGCAGTCCTTC. Its protein is CASSQDYNSAVEQSF.

This clonotype was counted many times. CDR3 DNA sequence: TGTGCCAGCAGTTACTTTTCCGGGGATGAGCAGTTCTTC. It specifies CASSYFSGDEQFF. The chain uses TRBV6-2 or TRBV6-3 and TRBJ2-1, with D tentatively TRBD2 (5 bases). Trimming left V 1 base short and J 8 bases short, with 9 bases between. The CDR3 spans 13 residues. Per the germline V gene, CDR1 is MNHEY and CDR2 is SVGEGT.

This clonotype is classed as medium-sized. The CDR3 here is CASRNRRNEQFF. The CDR3 DNA is TGTGCCAGCAGAAACAGGCGCAATGAGCAGTTCTTC. This rearrangement joins TRBV27 to TRBJ2-1; possible D gene TRBD1, 5 bases. V was pared by 6 bases and J by 6 bases, with 9 bases between. The CDR3 runs 12 residues. The germline V gene has CDR1 MNHEY and CDR2 SMNVEV (reference sequence).

V gene TRBV19 combines with J gene TRBJ2-7; TRBD2 is a possible D gene (6 bases). Deletions cut 5 bases from V and 3 bases from J, with 20 bases between. The CDR3 sequence is 16 residues long. Germline loops: CDR1 LNHDA, CDR2 SQIVND (reference sequence). The CDR3 spells CASSSNGAGVLYEQYF. CDR3 sequence (DNA): TGTGCCAGTAGTTCCAACGGAGCGGGCGTCCTCTACGAGCAGTACTTC.

The chain combines TRBV24-1 with TRBJ2-1, with 11 bases aligning to TRBD2. CDR3 length: 17 amino acids. Germline loops: CDR1 KGHDR, CDR2 SFDVKD. V trimming: 4 bases; J trimming: 0 bases; junction bases outside the gene matches: 4. CDR3 sequence reads: CATSDPTSGSSYNEQFF. Written as DNA, the CDR3 is TGTGCCACCAGTGACCCAACTAGCGGGAGCTCCTACAATGAGCAGTTCTTC.

V and J are TRBV3-1 and TRBJ1-3; TRBD1 might be the D (5 bases). Germline V gene lookup returns CDR1 LGHDT and CDR2 YNNKEL (reference sequence). Trimming removed 6 bases from V and 4 bases from J, with 10 bases in between. This CDR3 is 13 amino acids long. In DNA, the CDR3 is TGTGCCAGCAGTCGGGGGGTCGGAAACACCATATATTTT. It yields the protein CASSRGVGNTIYF.

For this clonotype: Relative to the germline gene, one junction end is altered; a read error may explain this. The chain carries TRBV7-3 and TRBJ2-5; unclear D gene. CDR1 is SGHTA, CDR2 FQGTGA, per germline. CDR3 length equals 15 residues. The CDR3 bases are TGTGCCAGCAGCCCCGAGTCCGGATCACAAGTGACCCAGTACTTC. Protein: CASSPESGSQVTQYF.

The rearrangement links TRBV12-3 or TRBV12-4 to TRBJ2-5; D is unclear. The CDR3 extends over 12 amino acids. V was clipped by 3 bases and J by 3 bases, with 5 bases between them. The DNA of the CDR3 is TGTGCCAGCAGTTTTAGGGAAGAGACCCAGTACTTC. It specifies CASSFREETQYF.

This clonotype was seen ten or more times. The genes are TRBV7-9 and TRBJ2-3, with TRBD2 identical over 9 bases. The CDR3 extends over 16 amino acids. Germline values: CDR1 SEHNR, CDR2 FQNEAQ (reference sequence). Trimming removed 5 bases from V and 1 base from J; junction bases left unmatched: 7. The CDR3 loop reads CASSQISGSGTDTQYF. CDR3 nucleotide sequence: TGTGCCAGCAGCCAAATTAGCGGGAGCGGCACAGATACGCAGTATTTT.

Concerning this clonotype itself: The junction does not match germline at one end; this may be a read error. The rearrangement uses TRBV5-1 and TRBJ1-1; perhaps TRBD1 as D (6 bases). CDR1 and CDR2 from the germline V gene are SGHRS and YFSETQ. The CDR3 runs to 16 residues. CDR3 region: CTSSSLTGQKGPEAFF. CDR3 nucleotides: TGCACCAGCAGCTCGTTGACCGGACAGAAGGGCCCTGAAGCTTTCTTT.

The genes are TRBV6-5 and TRBJ2-1; perhaps TRBD2 as D (5 bases). Per the germline V gene, CDR1 is MNHEY and CDR2 is SVGAGI. This CDR3 has 13 amino acids. Trimming cost V 5 bases and J 8 bases, with 13 bases left between them. The CDR3 loop is CASSPSLVDEQFF. The CDR3 region has the DNA TGTGCCAGCAGTCCGTCACTAGTGGATGAGCAGTTCTTC.

Only a few counts were recorded for this clonotype. The CDR3 DNA reads TGTGCCAGCAGCAGAGTCCAGGGAGCTGGGGCCAACGTCCTGACTTTC. Translated, it gives CASSRVQGAGANVLTF. The chain is built from TRBV7-6 and TRBJ2-6; D possibly uses TRBD1 or TRBD2 (5 bases each). The length of the CDR3 is 16 residues. Trimming left V 5 bases short and J 2 bases short, with 13 bases between. The V gene's germline CDR1 is SGHVS and CDR2 FNYEAQ. The complete variable domain, with remaining parts taken from reference TRBV7-6 and TRBJ2-6, reads GAGVSQSPRYKVTKRGQDVALRCDPISGHVSLYWYRQALGQGPEFLTYFNYEAQQDKSGLPNDRFSAERPEGSISTLTIQRTEQRDSAMYRCASSRVQGAGANVLTFGAGSRLTVL.

This clonotype was seen many times. The rearrangement links TRBV9 to TRBJ2-3; D remains unclear. The CDR3 spans 14 residues. V shed 3 bases and J shed 0 bases, with 8 bases lying between them. Germline V gene data show CDR1 as SGDLS and CDR2 as YYNGEE. CDR3 DNA sequence: TGTGCCAGCAGCGAATCCGGGAGCACAGATACGCAGTATTTT. This codes for CASSESGSTDTQYF.

This clonotype is deemed medium-sized. The J gene is TRBJ2-1, the V gene TRBV5-1; 10 positions agree with TRBD2. The CDR3 length is 15 residues. J gave up 5 bases and V 3 bases, and 5 bases lay outside the gene matches. Germline CDR1 SGHRS, CDR2 YFSETQ. The CDR3 reads CASSSGLAGDNEQFF. The CDR3 DNA reads TGCGCCAGCAGCTCCGGGCTAGCGGGAGACAATGAGCAGTTCTTC.